This T cell receptor (beta chain) originates from a study of PD-L1 blockade in urothelial cancer. General study findings and limits: Durable benefit was linked to greater 3-week expansion of tumor-associated blood clones.

TCRdb's table, derived via immunoSEQ multiplex PCR, lists solely in-frame clones and lacks some. In the table there are 75,000 to 100,000 clones, 70% to 90% of which are singletons. On this clone: What it recognizes is unknown.

Noted time point: peripheral blood 6 weeks after treatment start. The sequencing here drew on PBMCs, taken around atezolizumab (anti-PD-L1) treatment. This sequence originates from a man aged 65-85 years with urothelial cancer.

The chain's CDR3 is CASSALSSSYNEQFF. The DNA of the CDR3 is TGTGCCAGCAGTGCCCTAAGTAGCTCCTACAATGAGCAGTTCTTC. The rearrangement uses TRBV2 and TRBJ2-1; D not certain. The V gene lost 4 bases and the J gene lost 0 bases, with 10 bases spanning the gap. From germline, CDR1 is SNHLY and CDR2 FYNNEI. The CDR3 is 15 residues long.